This T cell receptor (beta chain) was found in a study of lymphopenia after photon versus proton radiotherapy (dated by TCRdb to about 2019). With regard to the full study: The immunological effects of photon versus proton radiation therapy were compared in patients with gastrointestinal tumors who developed high-grade lymphopenia. The cohort included 20 to 25 patients with gastrointestinal tumors who developed lymphopenia after receiving either photon or proton therapy. The goal of the study was to characterize the differences between the two radiation modalities in how they affect the immune system. Overall results and qualifications from the work: Across the cohort, an inverse correlation was found between a larger post-nadir drop in TCR diversity and overall survival time among patients who died. After the lymphocyte count nadir, photon-treated repertoires showed oligoclonal expansion, especially of CD8+ Temra cells, which drove the drop in diversity. The authors looked at the survival association only in patients who died, and they framed better survival with proton therapy as a possibility rather than a demonstrated result. During treatment, patients who received proton therapy stayed relatively stable, whereas patients who received photon therapy lost naive T cells and TCR diversity and gained effector/memory populations.

On this clone itself: What antigen it recognizes has not been identified. No base quality values were provided; no much bigger clone lies one nucleotide off.

A distance of 19 bases separates the germline ends of V and J, which lose 3 bases and 3 bases respectively. There are 17 amino acids in the CDR3, from cysteine to phenylalanine inclusive. Here the CDR3 DNA is all that survives: 51 bases in frame from base 1. Based on the germline V gene, the CDR1 and CDR2 sequences are SGHNT and YENEEA. The method behind the library was the immunoSEQ multiplex PCR assay. T cell repertoires were profiled with deep sequencing of rearranged TCR beta loci together with multiparametric flow cytometry. What TCRdb holds here is the immuneACCESS table cut down to in-frame rearrangements. Part of the clones is not present; checked against another copy, under half of the missing clones reflect an unresolved V gene, and the others are unexplained. Across this sample there are tens of thousands of clones, with approximately 87% seen only once. Roughly 15% of the sample is taken by the ten largest.

The TCR comes from a woman aged 70-85 years with pancreatic cancer. The V and J genes are TRBV11-3 and TRBJ2-3; the D segment may tentatively be TRBD1 or TRBD2, each giving 6 matched bases. The starting material was peripheral blood, obtained from a patient treated with proton-based radiotherapy. For the CDR3, the sequence is CASSLVSLGGGTDTQYF. The nucleotides read TGTGCCAGCAGCTTGGTGTCTTTGGGGGGCGGGACAGATACGCAGTATTTT.